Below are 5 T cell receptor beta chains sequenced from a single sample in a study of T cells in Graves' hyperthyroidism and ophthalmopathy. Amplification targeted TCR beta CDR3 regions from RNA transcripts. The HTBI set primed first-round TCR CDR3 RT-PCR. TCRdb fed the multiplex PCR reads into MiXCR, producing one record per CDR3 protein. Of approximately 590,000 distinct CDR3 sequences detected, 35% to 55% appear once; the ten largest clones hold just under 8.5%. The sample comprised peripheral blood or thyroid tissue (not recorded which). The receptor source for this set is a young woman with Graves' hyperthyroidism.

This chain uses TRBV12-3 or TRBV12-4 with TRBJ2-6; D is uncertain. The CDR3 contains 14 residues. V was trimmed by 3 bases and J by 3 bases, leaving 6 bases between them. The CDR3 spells CASSFWDGANVLTF. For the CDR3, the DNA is TGTGCCAGCAGTTTCTGGGATGGGGCCAACGTCCTGACTTTC.

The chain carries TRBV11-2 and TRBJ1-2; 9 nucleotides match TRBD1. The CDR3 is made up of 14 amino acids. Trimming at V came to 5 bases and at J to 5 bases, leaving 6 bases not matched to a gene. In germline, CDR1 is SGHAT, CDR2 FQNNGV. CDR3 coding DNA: TGTGCCAGCAGCGAAAGACAGGGGGTATATGGCTACACCTTC. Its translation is CASSERQGVYGYTF.

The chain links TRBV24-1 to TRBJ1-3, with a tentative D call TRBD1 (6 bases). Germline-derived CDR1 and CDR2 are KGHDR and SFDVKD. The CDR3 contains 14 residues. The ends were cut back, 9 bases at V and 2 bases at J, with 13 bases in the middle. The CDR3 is CATDPGHPGNTIYF. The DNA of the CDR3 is TGTGCCACCGATCCGGGACACCCTGGAAACACCATATATTTT.

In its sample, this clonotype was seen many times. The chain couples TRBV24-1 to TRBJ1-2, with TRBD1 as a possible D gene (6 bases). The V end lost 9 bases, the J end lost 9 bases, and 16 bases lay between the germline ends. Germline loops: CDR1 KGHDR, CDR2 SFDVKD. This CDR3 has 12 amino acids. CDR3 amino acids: CATEDREGSYTF. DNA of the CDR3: TGTGCCACCGAGGACAGAGAGGGTAGCTACACCTTC.

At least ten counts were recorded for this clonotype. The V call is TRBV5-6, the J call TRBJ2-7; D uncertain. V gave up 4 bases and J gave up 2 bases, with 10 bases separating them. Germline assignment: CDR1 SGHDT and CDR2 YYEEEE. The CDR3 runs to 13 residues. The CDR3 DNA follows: TGTGCCAGCAGCCAAGATCTTGCCTACGAGCAGTACTTC. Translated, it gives CASSQDLAYEQYF.